This section outlines one TCR beta chain sequence together with its context. The antigen remains unidentified. The sample originates from a study of cytomegalovirus exposure and HLA in healthy donors. Study outcomes and limitations: What a later analysis reportedly showed was that an Asian-associated ancestry cluster had fewer N-insertions than the 666-donor mean. Per a later analysis, about 17,000 TCR beta sequences showed association with HLA alleles at 0.05 false discovery rate.

This CDR3 is 14 amino acids long. Germline V gene sequence: CDR1 SNHLY, CDR2 FYNNEI. The V and J ends lost 0 bases and 0 bases respectively, with 5 bases between them. With 60 Vbeta and 13 Jbeta primers, the PCR was carried out. The repertoire was sequenced with immunoSEQ multiplex PCR; TCRdb's copy has only in-frame clones and lacks some. The repertoire consists of approximately 200,000 clones, with 65% to 80% occurring once and the leading ten covering 0.2% to 0.25%. This rearrangement joins TRBV2 to TRBJ1-2; D uncertain. Sequenced input: PBMCs. This clonotype was sampled from a girl aged 2 to 10 in good health and CMV-seronegative. The CDR3 loop is CASSEARANYGYTF. CDR3 DNA: TGTGCCAGCAGTGAAGCGAGGGCTAACTATGGCTACACCTTC.